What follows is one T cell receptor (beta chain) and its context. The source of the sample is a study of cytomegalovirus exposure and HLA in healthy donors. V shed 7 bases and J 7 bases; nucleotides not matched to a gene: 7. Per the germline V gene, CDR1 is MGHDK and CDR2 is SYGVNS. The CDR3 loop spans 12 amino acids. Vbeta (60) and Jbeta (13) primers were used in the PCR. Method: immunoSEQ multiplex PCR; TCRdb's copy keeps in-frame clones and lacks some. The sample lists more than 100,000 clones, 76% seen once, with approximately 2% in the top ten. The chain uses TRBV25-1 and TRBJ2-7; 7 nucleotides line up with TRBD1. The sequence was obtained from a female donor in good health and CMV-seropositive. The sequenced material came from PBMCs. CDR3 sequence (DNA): TGTGCCAGCACAGACAGGGTTGGAGAGCAGTACTTC. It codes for CASTDRVGEQYF.